The T cell receptor beta chain under discussion was sequenced for a study of T cells in Graves' hyperthyroidism and ophthalmopathy. Looking at the study overall: Peripheral blood collection took place at initial diagnosis, before any treatment.

With V trimmed by 1 base and J by 2 bases, 7 bases remained unmatched. The CDR3 covers 17 residues. The germline gives CDR1 SGHTA, CDR2 FQGNSA. RNA transcripts yielded amplified TCR beta CDR3 regions. The primer set for the first-round RT-PCR of the TCR CDR3 was HTBI. In TCRdb, the multiplex PCR reads were re-called with MiXCR into one record per CDR3 protein. The repertoire holds about 410,000 distinct CDR3 sequences, with roughly 14% as singletons. The study based diagnoses on clinical symptoms, serum thyroxine and TRAb, thyroid ultrasound and orbital computed tomography. The PBMCs were taken from approximately 9 ml of fresh peripheral blood. There are many counts of this clonotype.

This sequence originates from a woman aged 30 to 39 with Graves' ophthalmopathy. The sample taken for sequencing was blood. This sequence joins TRBV7-2 and TRBJ2-1; 8 bases are a match to TRBD1. CDR3 in DNA: TGTGCCAGCAGCTTAGTATCAGGGGGCGGAGCCTACAATGAGCAGTTCTTC. Residues: CASSLVSGGGAYNEQFF.